These T cell receptor beta chains were read from a single sample in a study of OX40 agonist ivuxolimab in advanced cancers. Repertoires were generated with immunoSEQ multiplex PCR, while TCRdb's copy carries only in-frame clones and drops some. Of 100,000 or so clones in the sample, more than 75% were seen once. This specimen consisted of CD4+ or CD8+ T cells sorted from blood, obtained in a trial of the OX40 agonist ivuxolimab. The receptors shown here come from an adult with an advanced solid tumor such as melanoma, head and neck, liver or kidney cancer. Each CDR3 is given with its conserved first and last residue. A D gene is named only where the DNA matches it firmly. The size field is filled for only some rows; it gives once, few, many or a size class.

clone_size	v_call	j_call	d_call	cdr3_aa	cdr3_nt
.	TRBV19	TRBJ2-7	.	CASSIRTFREQYF	TGTGCCAGTAGTATTCGTACGTTCCGCGAGCAGTACTTC
.	TRBV5-4	TRBJ2-6	.	CASRASGANVLTF	TGTGCCAGCAGAGCCTCTGGGGCCAACGTCCTGACTTTC
.	TRBV4-1	TRBJ2-5	.	CASSQSILETQYF	TGCGCCAGCAGCCAATCGATTCTGGAGACCCAGTACTTC
.	TRBV9	TRBJ2-5	.	CASSVAGETQYF	TGTGCCAGCAGCGTAGCAGGAGAGACCCAGTACTTC
.	TRBV14	TRBJ2-7	TRBD1	CASSPHLGTGGWGHYEQYF	TGTGCCAGCAGCCCTCACCTCGGGACAGGGGGGTGGGGGCACTACGAGCAGTACTTC
.	TRBV5-1	TRBJ2-3	.	CASSLGGHPDTQYF	TGCGCCAGCAGCTTAGGGGGTCATCCGGATACGCAGTATTTT
.	TRBV18	TRBJ2-3	.	CASSPLQQQGTDTQYF	TGTGCCAGCTCACCACTGCAACAGCAAGGCACAGATACGCAGTATTTT
.	TRBV5-1	TRBJ2-5	.	CASSLARYDQETQYF	TGCGCCAGCAGCTTGGCCAGGTACGACCAAGAGACCCAGTACTTC
.	TRBV9	TRBJ2-2	.	CASSVPRQGGTGELFF	TGTGCCAGCAGCGTTCCAAGACAGGGAGGGACCGGGGAGCTGTTTTTT
few	TRBV30	TRBJ1-1	.	CAWSIGAEDTEAFF	TGTGCCTGGAGCATTGGGGCCGAGGACACTGAAGCTTTCTTT
.	TRBV28	TRBJ2-7	.	CASSSPGPLF	TGTGCCAGCAGCTCCCCAGGGCCGCTCTTC
once	TRBV4-3	TRBJ2-4	.	CASSQGLAGKNIQYF	TGCGCCAGCAGCCAAGGTTTGGCGGGCAAAAACATTCAGTACTTC
.	TRBV2	TRBJ2-1	.	CASSVHREVYDEQFF	TGTGCCAGCAGTGTTCACAGGGAAGTTTACGATGAGCAGTTCTTC
.	TRBV6-6	TRBJ2-1	TRBD2	CASRREDYNEQFF	TGTGCCAGCAGGCGGGAGGACTACAATGAGCAGTTCTTC
.	TRBV7-2	TRBJ2-2	.	CASSLDRTGELFF	TGTGCCAGCAGCTTAGATAGAACCGGGGAGCTGTTTTTT
.	TRBV6-1	TRBJ2-7	TRBD2	CASSVGLAGSYEQYF	TGTGCCAGCAGTGTGGGACTAGCGGGCTCCTACGAGCAGTACTTC
.	TRBV6-5	TRBJ1-2	TRBD1	CATNRGDYGYTF	TGTGCCACCAACAGGGGTGACTATGGCTACACCTTC
.	TRBV18	TRBJ2-7	TRBD2	CASSPPFQREAYEQYF	TGTGCCAGCTCACCACCGTTCCAGCGGGAGGCCTACGAGCAGTACTTC
.	TRBV5-6	TRBJ1-5	.	CASSSRYRAGQPQHF	TGTGCCAGCAGCTCGCGTTACAGGGCTGGACAGCCCCAGCATTTT
.	TRBV18	TRBJ1-3	.	CASSRTGSGNTIYF	TGTGCCAGCTCACGTACAGGGTCTGGAAACACCATATATTTT
.	TRBV7-2	TRBJ2-3	TRBD2	CASSRWGGGDTDTQYF	TGTGCCAGCAGTCGATGGGGCGGGGGGGACACAGATACGCAGTATTTT
.	TRBV30	TRBJ2-5	TRBD2	CAWSAGLAGEETQYF	TGTGCCTGGAGTGCAGGACTAGCGGGAGAAGAGACCCAGTACTTC